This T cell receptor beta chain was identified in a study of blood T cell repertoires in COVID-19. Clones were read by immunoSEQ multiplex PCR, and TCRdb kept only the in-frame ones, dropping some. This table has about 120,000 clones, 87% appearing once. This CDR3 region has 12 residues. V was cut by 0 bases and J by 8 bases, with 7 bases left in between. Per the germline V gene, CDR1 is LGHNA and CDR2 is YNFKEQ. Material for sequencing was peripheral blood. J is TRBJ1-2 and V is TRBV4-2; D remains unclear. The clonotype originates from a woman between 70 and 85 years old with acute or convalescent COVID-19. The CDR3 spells CASSQEMSGYTF. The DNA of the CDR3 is TGTGCCAGCAGCCAAGAGATGAGCGGCTACACCTTC.